The source of this T cell receptor beta chain is a study of blood T cells in healthy people across ages. Turning to the study itself: About one barcoded beta molecule per two T cells came from capture by template switching.

It was with a sample-barcoded 5' primer and a J-beta primer mix that a second PCR of roughly 7 to 12 cycles was run. The template-switch adaptor, which had 12 random nucleotides, put a tag on each cDNA molecule. TCRdb re-called the 5' RACE reads through MiXCR, storing one row per CDR3 protein. The sample lists hundreds of thousands of distinct CDR3 sequences, under 40% occurring once. Germline CDR1 is SEHNR and CDR2 is FQNEAQ (reference sequence). The CDR3 contains 16 residues. Trimming stripped 3 bases from V and 8 bases from J, with 20 bases between. Sequencing input: blood. The TCR comes from a man younger than 30 in good health. The gene calls are TRBV7-9 and TRBJ2-1, with unresolved D. CDR3 nucleotide sequence: TGTGCCAGCAGCTTCCCCAACTTAGAGGCTTTTCATGAGCAGTTCTTC. It yields the protein CASSFPNLEAFHEQFF.